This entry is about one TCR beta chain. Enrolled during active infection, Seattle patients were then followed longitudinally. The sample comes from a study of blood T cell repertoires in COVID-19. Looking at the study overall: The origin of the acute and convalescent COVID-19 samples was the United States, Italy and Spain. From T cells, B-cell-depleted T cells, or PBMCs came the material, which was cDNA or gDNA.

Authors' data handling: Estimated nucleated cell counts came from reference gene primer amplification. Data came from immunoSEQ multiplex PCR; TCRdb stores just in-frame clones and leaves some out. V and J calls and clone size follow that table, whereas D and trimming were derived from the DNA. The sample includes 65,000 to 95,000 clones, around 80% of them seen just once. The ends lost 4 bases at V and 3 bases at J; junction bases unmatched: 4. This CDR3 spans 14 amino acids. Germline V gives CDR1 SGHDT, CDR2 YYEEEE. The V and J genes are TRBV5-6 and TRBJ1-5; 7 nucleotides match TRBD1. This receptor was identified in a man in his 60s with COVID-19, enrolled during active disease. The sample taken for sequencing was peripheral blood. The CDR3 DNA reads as TGTGCCAGCAGCGCTACAGGGGCCAATCAGCCCCAGCATTTT. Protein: CASSATGANQPQHF.